This T cell receptor beta chain was recorded in a study of Ad26.COV2.S vaccination and SARS-CoV-2 variants. Trimming removed 4 bases at V and 3 bases at J, with 9 bases between. The CDR3 has 14 residues. From germline, CDR1 is SGHVS and CDR2 FNYEAQ. TCRdb keeps only in-frame clones here, not all; method: immunoSEQ multiplex PCR. Found here are roughly 400,000 clones, around 90% of them singletons; the top ten hold less than 5.5%. Treatment of the sample: around 19 received Ad26.COV2.S at low or high dose, single or two shots; roughly 5 received placebo; per-sample allocation not given. Sampling took place 63 days after the first vaccine or placebo injection.

Here the sequenced sample was peripheral blood, taken in a trial of Ad26.COV2.S vaccine versus placebo. The gene calls are TRBV7-6 and TRBJ1-4; TRBD1 might be the D (5 bases). This TCR was recovered from a person between 18 and 59 years old who received the Ad26.COV2.S COVID-19 vaccine or a placebo. CDR3 bases: TGTGCCAGCAGCTCGGGACCGCCTAATGAAAAACTGTTTTTT. Translated, it gives CASSSGPPNEKLFF.